Each of the 19 T cell receptor beta chains below was sequenced from the same sample in a study of blood T cell repertoires in COVID-19. Repertoires were generated with immunoSEQ multiplex PCR, while TCRdb's copy carries only in-frame clones and drops some. The sample yields approximately 54,000 clones, 85% to 90% seen once. The sample was peripheral blood. These receptors originate from an older man with active COVID-19.

V usage is TRBV2 and J usage is TRBJ2-3; D is possibly TRBD1 (6 bases). Germline values: CDR1 SNHLY, CDR2 FYNNEI. CDR3 length equals 13 residues. Trimming removed 5 bases from V and 6 bases from J, with 12 bases in between. CDR3 nucleotide sequence: TGTGCCAGCAGTTCTGACAGGCTGGATACGCAGTATTTT. Protein: CASSSDRLDTQYF.

The chain recombines TRBV28 with TRBJ2-1; 10 bases align to TRBD2. The V gene end was trimmed by 6 bases and the J gene end by 4 bases; junction bases not matched to a gene: 9. The length of the CDR3 is 16 residues. Germline V gene sequence: CDR1 MDHEN, CDR2 SYDVKM. DNA of the CDR3: TGTGCCAGCAGACCCTTTTCTAGCGGGGGATACAATGAGCAGTTCTTC. It codes for CASRPFSSGGYNEQFF.

A few counts support this clone. This chain links TRBV5-1 with TRBJ2-7, with 9 positions matching TRBD2. Germline loops: CDR1 SGHRS, CDR2 YFSETQ. Trimming at V came to 4 bases and at J to 3 bases, leaving 8 bases not matched to a gene. This CDR3 spans 15 amino acids. CDR3 sequence reads: CASSRIAGASYEQYF. In DNA, the CDR3 is TGCGCCAGCAGCCGGATAGCGGGAGCGAGCTACGAGCAGTACTTC.

The rearrangement joins TRBV14 to TRBJ2-4; maybe TRBD1 (6 bases). The germline CDR1 and CDR2 sequences are SGHDN and FVKESK. Trimming left V 3 bases short and J 0 bases short, with 12 bases between. The CDR3 consists of 16 residues. CDR3 loop: CASSQTRTAAKNIQYF. The CDR3 DNA follows: TGTGCCAGCAGCCAGACGAGGACAGCAGCCAAAAACATTCAGTACTTC.

V usage is TRBV15 and J usage is TRBJ2-5; D unclear. This CDR3 region has 12 residues. Germline V gives CDR1 LNHNV, CDR2 YYDKDF (reference sequence). V gave up 0 bases and J gave up 5 bases, with 4 bases separating them. This CDR3 reads CATSRDQETQYF. CDR3 coding DNA: TGTGCCACCAGCAGAGATCAGGAGACCCAGTACTTC.

V gene TRBV6-6 combines with J gene TRBJ2-2, with 8 bases lining up with TRBD1. V lost 6 bases and J lost 7; bases outside the gene matches: 10. The germline V gene encodes CDR1 MNHNY and CDR2 SVGAGI (reference sequence). The CDR3 sequence is 15 residues long. CDR3 coding DNA: TGTGCCAGCAGAACAGACAGGGGTGGGGTCGGGGAGCTGTTTTTT. Its translation is CASRTDRGGVGELFF.

The chain is built from TRBV6-2 or TRBV6-3 and TRBJ2-7; D gene uncertain. The CDR3 is made up of 13 amino acids. Germline V gives CDR1 MNHEY, CDR2 SVGEGT. The V gene lost 4 bases and the J gene lost 9 bases, with 16 bases spanning the gap. CDR3 amino acids: CASSSPFGTVQYF. The DNA for the CDR3 is TGTGCCAGCAGTTCCCCATTCGGTACGGTGCAGTACTTC.

This chain links TRBV4-1 with TRBJ2-3; D might be TRBD2 (5 bases). V was pared by 1 base and J by 0 bases, with 17 bases between. This CDR3 is 18 amino acids long. Germline CDR1 MGHRA, CDR2 YSYEKL. The CDR3 region has the DNA TGCGCCAGCAGCCAAGGGCAAGCAAGCGGAACTAGCACAGATACGCAGTATTTT. Translated: CASSQGQASGTSTDTQYF.

The chain couples TRBV6-2 or TRBV6-3 to TRBJ2-7; 8 nucleotides align to TRBD1. Germline assignment: CDR1 MNHEY and CDR2 SVGEGT. This CDR3 contains 16 residues. The J segment lost 4 bases and the V segment lost 1 base, leaving 9 bases of the junction unmatched. Here the CDR3 reads CASSYYPGTGPYEQYF. CDR3 DNA: TGTGCCAGCAGTTACTATCCCGGGACAGGACCTTACGAGCAGTACTTC.

The rearrangement joins TRBV27 to TRBJ1-1, with no clear D. In germline, CDR1 is MNHEY, CDR2 SMNVEV (reference sequence). V was cut by 10 bases and J by 7 bases, with 7 bases left in between. The CDR3 has 9 residues. The chain's CDR3 is CAKAGEAFF. The CDR3 nucleotides read TGTGCCAAAGCGGGTGAAGCTTTCTTT.

This CDR3 is CASSPRRLAGGLTNTGELFF. The CDR3 nucleotides read TGTGCCAGCTCACCACGCAGGCTAGCGGGAGGGCTAACGAACACCGGGGAGCTGTTTTTT. The chain is built from TRBV18 and TRBJ2-2, with 12 bases that match TRBD2. The junction had 9 bases not matched to a gene; V was cut back by 1 base and J by 0 bases. Germline CDR1 reads KGHSH; CDR2 reads LQKENI. The CDR3 runs 20 residues.

This clone appeared once. The V and J genes are TRBV5-4 and TRBJ2-1; no clear D gene. The ends were cut back, 0 bases at V and 5 bases at J, with 6 bases in the middle. Germline values: CDR1 SGHNT, CDR2 YYREEE (reference sequence). This CDR3 has 13 residues. The CDR3 protein is CASSLGRDNEQFF. The CDR3 DNA reads TGTGCCAGCAGCTTGGGCCGAGACAATGAGCAGTTCTTC.

V gene TRBV11-2 combines with J gene TRBJ2-2, with 7 bases aligning to TRBD1. Looked up from germline, CDR1 is SGHAT and CDR2 is FQNNGV. Trimming took 1 base from V and 7 from J; bases not matched to a gene: 3. The CDR3 is made up of 14 amino acids. This chain's CDR3 is CASSLVQGIGELFF. The CDR3 DNA is TGTGCCAGCAGCTTAGTACAGGGGATCGGGGAGCTGTTTTTT.

This clone is medium-sized by share. The rearrangement joins TRBV7-6 to TRBJ1-6; possible D gene TRBD1, 6 bases. The germline gives CDR1 SGHVS, CDR2 FNYEAQ. Trimming cost V 1 base and J 6 bases, with 10 bases left between them. The CDR3 has 15 amino acids. The CDR3 region is CASSLGQAGNSPLHF. The DNA of the CDR3 is TGTGCCAGCAGCTTAGGACAGGCCGGTAATTCACCCCTCCACTTT. The full variable domain, its missing parts supplied by reference TRBV7-6 and TRBJ1-6, is GAGVSQSPRYKVTKRGQDVALRCDPISGHVSLYWYRQALGQGPEFLTYFNYEAQQDKSGLPNDRFSAERPEGSISTLTIQRTEQRDSAMYRCASSLGQAGNSPLHFGNGTRLTVT.

This clone was recorded only once. The chain couples TRBV7-6 to TRBJ2-1, with 8 bases fitting TRBD1. The V and J ends lost 5 bases and 4 bases, in that order; junction bases with no gene match: 10. The V gene's germline CDR1 is SGHVS and CDR2 FNYEAQ. CDR3 length equals 16 residues. This CDR3 reads CASSVGGDRRYNEQFF. CDR3 DNA sequence: TGTGCCAGCAGCGTAGGAGGGGACAGGAGGTACAATGAGCAGTTCTTC.

The rearrangement uses TRBV19 and TRBJ2-5, with unresolved D. CDR3 length equals 13 residues. The germline V gene has CDR1 LNHDA and CDR2 SQIVND (reference sequence). V dropped 3 bases and J dropped 1 base, with 6 bases sitting between them. The CDR3 reads CASSINSQETQYF. CDR3 nucleotides: TGTGCCAGTAGTATTAACAGCCAAGAGACCCAGTACTTC.

V gene TRBV19 combines with J gene TRBJ2-7, with 8 bases identical to TRBD1. Trimming took 4 bases from V and 0 from J; bases not matched to a gene: 11. The germline V gene has CDR1 LNHDA and CDR2 SQIVND (reference sequence). The length of the CDR3 is 17 residues. The CDR3 reads CASSTGTGPRSSYEQYF. The CDR3 coding sequence is TGTGCCAGTAGTACCGGGACAGGCCCCAGGAGCTCCTACGAGCAGTACTTC.

This clone was counted only a few times. J is TRBJ1-2 and V is TRBV7-9; D possibly corresponds to TRBD1 (5 bases). With 10 bases removed from V and 6 bases from J, the gap between germline ends came to 21 bases. CDR1 SEHNR and CDR2 FQNEAQ come from the germline V gene (reference sequence). This CDR3 region has 14 residues. The CDR3 coding sequence is TGTGCCACCGGGGGATCCCCAGGGTACGATGGCTACACCTTC. The encoded protein is CATGGSPGYDGYTF.

The chain links TRBV20-1 to TRBJ2-1, with 7 bases lining up with TRBD1. The CDR3 length is 14 residues. Germline CDR1 reads DFQATT; CDR2 reads SNEGSKA (reference sequence). The CDR3 DNA sequence: TGCAGCGCTCGTGGACAGGCGTCCCCGAATGAGCAGTTCTTC. Protein: CSARGQASPNEQFF.